A selection of T cell receptor beta chains follows, all from one sample in a study of blood T cells in healthy people across ages. TCRdb reanalysed the 5' RACE reads using MiXCR and keeps one entry per CDR3 protein. This table has around 850,000 distinct CDR3 sequences, around 36% appearing once. The source material was blood. Receptors were obtained from a man younger than 35 in good health. The CDR3 runs from the conserved cysteine through the conserved F or W. Each record gives: V gene, J gene, D gene, clone size, CDR3 DNA, CDR3 protein. The D gene is left open where the match is weak. Clone size is not always given. Where it is, it says once, few, many or a class for expanded clones.

V gene: TRBV7-9
J gene: TRBJ2-1
D gene: TRBD2
clone size: few
CDR3 DNA: TGTGCCAGCAGCCCGGAGGGAGGGCTAGCCTACAATGAGCAGTTCTTC
CDR3 protein: CASSPEGGLAYNEQFF

V gene: TRBV6-1
J gene: TRBJ2-3
D gene: TRBD2
clone size: NA
CDR3 DNA: TGTGCCAGCAGTGTGGGGCCTAGCGGGGCCAGCACAGATACGCAGTATTTT
CDR3 protein: CASSVGPSGASTDTQYF

V gene: TRBV20-1
J gene: TRBJ1-1
D gene: NA
clone size: NA
CDR3 DNA: TGCAGTGCTAGAGATAGTACCTCAGGGGACACTGAAGCTTTCTTT
CDR3 protein: CSARDSTSGDTEAFF

V gene: TRBV7-9
J gene: TRBJ1-4
D gene: TRBD1
clone size: NA
CDR3 DNA: TGTGCCAGCAGCGCCCGGCTACAGGGGGCCACTAATGAAAAACTGTTTTTT
CDR3 protein: CASSARLQGATNEKLFF

V gene: TRBV4-3
J gene: TRBJ2-7
D gene: NA
clone size: NA
CDR3 DNA: TGCGCCAGCAGCCAAGAGATCGGCTGCGAGCAGTACTTC
CDR3 protein: CASSQEIGCEQYF

V gene: TRBV20-1
J gene: TRBJ2-1
D gene: TRBD2
clone size: NA
CDR3 DNA: TGCAGTGCTGCACCCCTAGCGGGATCAAAGGGGGGGCAGTTCTTC
CDR3 protein: CSAAPLAGSKGGQFF

V gene: TRBV7-9
J gene: TRBJ2-7
D gene: TRBD1
clone size: NA
CDR3 DNA: TGTGCCAGCAGCGGTGGACAGGGGCCCTACGAGCAGTACTTC
CDR3 protein: CASSGGQGPYEQYF

V gene: TRBV29-1
J gene: TRBJ2-3
D gene: NA
clone size: NA
CDR3 DNA: TGCAGCGTAGCCGGAGGCAGGGGAGGAACAGAGACGCAGTATTTT
CDR3 protein: CSVAGGRGGTETQYF

V gene: TRBV12-3/TRBV12-4
J gene: TRBJ2-7
D gene: TRBD1
clone size: NA
CDR3 DNA: TGTGCCAGCAGTCTCGATACAGGGGTAGTATCCTACGAGCAGTACTTC
CDR3 protein: CASSLDTGVVSYEQYF

V gene: TRBV28
J gene: TRBJ2-6
D gene: NA
clone size: NA
CDR3 DNA: TGTGCCGCCCGGACAGAGAATGGGGCCAACGTCCTGACTTTC
CDR3 protein: CAARTENGANVLTF

V gene: TRBV6-6
J gene: TRBJ1-2
D gene: NA
clone size: many
CDR3 DNA: TGTGCCAGCAGGAGTACAGATTACTATGGCTACACCTTC
CDR3 protein: CASRSTDYYGYTF

V gene: TRBV15
J gene: TRBJ2-1
D gene: NA
clone size: NA
CDR3 DNA: TGTGCCACCAGCAGAGATCCTTCGACAGAGAATGAGCAGTTCTTC
CDR3 protein: CATSRDPSTENEQFF

V gene: TRBV19
J gene: TRBJ2-4
D gene: NA
clone size: NA
CDR3 DNA: TGTGCCAGTAGACCCGAAGCAGACTACGAGCGGTACTTC
CDR3 protein: CASRPEADYERYF

V gene: TRBV20-1
J gene: TRBJ2-5
D gene: TRBD2
clone size: many
CDR3 DNA: TGCAGTGCAACCTCAGGACTAGCGGTGTTGTACCAAGAGACCCAGTACTTC
CDR3 protein: CSATSGLAVLYQETQYF

V gene: TRBV7-8
J gene: TRBJ1-4
D gene: TRBD1
clone size: many
CDR3 DNA: TGTGCCAGCAGCTCCCGCGATCAGGGGGCGAATACTAATGAAAAACTGTTTTTT
CDR3 protein: CASSSRDQGANTNEKLFF

V gene: TRBV20-1
J gene: TRBJ2-5
D gene: TRBD1
clone size: NA
CDR3 DNA: TGCAGTGCTAGACCGACAGGGGGCAGAGGAGAGACCCAGTACTTC
CDR3 protein: CSARPTGGRGETQYF

V gene: TRBV20-1
J gene: TRBJ1-6
D gene: NA
clone size: few
CDR3 DNA: TGCAGTGCTAGAGAGCGAAGCTCCTATAATTCACCCCTCCACTTT
CDR3 protein: CSARERSSYNSPLHF

V gene: TRBV20-1
J gene: TRBJ1-5
D gene: TRBD1
clone size: NA
CDR3 DNA: TGCAGTGCTAGAACAGGGGACACTCCCCAGCATTTT
CDR3 protein: CSARTGDTPQHF

V gene: TRBV3-1
J gene: TRBJ2-5
D gene: NA
clone size: NA
CDR3 DNA: TGTGCCAGCAGCCAAGATTGGGCTATAAAGTACTTC
CDR3 protein: CASSQDWAIKYF

V gene: TRBV4-2
J gene: TRBJ1-2
D gene: NA
clone size: NA
CDR3 DNA: TGTGCCAGCAGCCACGAGGGAGACGGCTACACCTTC
CDR3 protein: CASSHEGDGYTF

V gene: TRBV4-3
J gene: TRBJ2-1
D gene: TRBD1
clone size: few
CDR3 DNA: TGCGCCAGCAGCCTTACGGGACAGGAATACAATGAGCAGTTCTTC
CDR3 protein: CASSLTGQEYNEQFF

V gene: TRBV29-1
J gene: TRBJ1-3
D gene: NA
clone size: NA
CDR3 DNA: TGCAGCGTTGAAGATCCCCGTTCCTCTGGAAACACCATATATTTT
CDR3 protein: CSVEDPRSSGNTIYF

V gene: TRBV15
J gene: TRBJ2-7
D gene: TRBD2
clone size: few
CDR3 DNA: TGTGCCACCAGCAGAGACGACTTGAGCGGGGGGTACAATGAGCAGTACTTC
CDR3 protein: CATSRDDLSGGYNEQYF

V gene: TRBV10-3
J gene: TRBJ2-1
D gene: TRBD1
clone size: many
CDR3 DNA: TGTGCCATCAGCTCGGACAGGACCTCCTACAATGAGCAGTTCTTC
CDR3 protein: CAISSDRTSYNEQFF

V gene: TRBV6-6
J gene: TRBJ2-7
D gene: TRBD1
clone size: NA
CDR3 DNA: TGTGCCACCGCCGGACAGGCTTACGAGCAGTACTTC
CDR3 protein: CATAGQAYEQYF

V gene: TRBV13
J gene: TRBJ1-2
D gene: NA
clone size: NA
CDR3 DNA: TGTGCCAGCAGACCGCACAGTTACCCTAACTATGGCTACACCTTC
CDR3 protein: CASRPHSYPNYGYTF

V gene: TRBV6-6
J gene: TRBJ1-2
D gene: NA
clone size: many
CDR3 DNA: TGTGCCAGCAGTTCGCTTGGGTCCTATGGCTACACCTTC
CDR3 protein: CASSSLGSYGYTF

V gene: TRBV12-3/TRBV12-4
J gene: TRBJ2-3
D gene: TRBD2
clone size: NA
CDR3 DNA: TGTGCCAGCAGTTTAGGGACTAGCGGGGCAGATACGCAGTATTTT
CDR3 protein: CASSLGTSGADTQYF

V gene: TRBV12-3/TRBV12-4
J gene: TRBJ2-7
D gene: NA
clone size: NA
CDR3 DNA: TGTGCCAGCAGTTTAGCGGGCAGGGCCAATGAGCAGTACTTC
CDR3 protein: CASSLAGRANEQYF

V gene: TRBV4-3
J gene: TRBJ2-1
D gene: NA
clone size: few
CDR3 DNA: TGCGCCAGCAGCCAAGATTTGGGGGGCCCCTACAATGAGCAGTTCTTC
CDR3 protein: CASSQDLGGPYNEQFF

V gene: TRBV4-2
J gene: TRBJ2-7
D gene: NA
clone size: many
CDR3 DNA: TGTGCCAGCAGCCTCATTGGGACCTCCTACGAGCAGTACTTC
CDR3 protein: CASSLIGTSYEQYF

V gene: TRBV24-1
J gene: TRBJ2-1
D gene: NA
clone size: few
CDR3 DNA: TGTGCCACCAGTGATCCTGGGGGGCAGGGGTACTACAATGAGCAGTTCTTC
CDR3 protein: CATSDPGGQGYYNEQFF

V gene: TRBV3-1
J gene: TRBJ2-5
D gene: NA
clone size: NA
CDR3 DNA: TGTGCCAGCAGCCGTCCGGGGAACAATGAGCAGTACTTC
CDR3 protein: CASSRPGNNEQYF

V gene: TRBV5-1
J gene: TRBJ2-4
D gene: NA
clone size: NA
CDR3 DNA: TGCGCCAGCAGCAAGACAATCCCGGGGGCGGCCAAAAACATTCAGTACTTC
CDR3 protein: CASSKTIPGAAKNIQYF

V gene: TRBV12-3/TRBV12-4
J gene: TRBJ1-5
D gene: NA
clone size: NA
CDR3 DNA: TGTGCCAGCAGCCCGGCCTCGGGGAATCAGCCCCAGCATTTT
CDR3 protein: CASSPASGNQPQHF

V gene: TRBV7-6
J gene: TRBJ2-5
D gene: TRBD2
clone size: NA
CDR3 DNA: TGTGCCAGCAGCTACGGAGTAGCGGGGGCCACGGATCATGAGCAGTACTTC
CDR3 protein: CASSYGVAGATDHEQYF

V gene: TRBV4-2
J gene: TRBJ1-1
D gene: NA
clone size: NA
CDR3 DNA: TGTGCCAGCAGCCAAGCTCTTATGGTCGGGGGCACTGAAGCTTTCTTT
CDR3 protein: CASSQALMVGGTEAFF

V gene: TRBV20-1
J gene: TRBJ2-1
D gene: NA
clone size: NA
CDR3 DNA: TGCAGTGCTAAGGCGGCGGGGCTTCGAAATGAGCAGTTCTTC
CDR3 protein: CSAKAAGLRNEQFF

V gene: TRBV12-3/TRBV12-4
J gene: TRBJ2-3
D gene: NA
clone size: NA
CDR3 DNA: TGTGCCAGCAGTTCCAATAGAGGGGTATCTAGCACAGATACGCAGTATTTT
CDR3 protein: CASSSNRGVSSTDTQYF

V gene: TRBV5-1
J gene: TRBJ2-2
D gene: NA
clone size: NA
CDR3 DNA: TGCGCCAGCAGCTTGGTTCAACTCACCGGGGAGCTGTTTTTT
CDR3 protein: CASSLVQLTGELFF